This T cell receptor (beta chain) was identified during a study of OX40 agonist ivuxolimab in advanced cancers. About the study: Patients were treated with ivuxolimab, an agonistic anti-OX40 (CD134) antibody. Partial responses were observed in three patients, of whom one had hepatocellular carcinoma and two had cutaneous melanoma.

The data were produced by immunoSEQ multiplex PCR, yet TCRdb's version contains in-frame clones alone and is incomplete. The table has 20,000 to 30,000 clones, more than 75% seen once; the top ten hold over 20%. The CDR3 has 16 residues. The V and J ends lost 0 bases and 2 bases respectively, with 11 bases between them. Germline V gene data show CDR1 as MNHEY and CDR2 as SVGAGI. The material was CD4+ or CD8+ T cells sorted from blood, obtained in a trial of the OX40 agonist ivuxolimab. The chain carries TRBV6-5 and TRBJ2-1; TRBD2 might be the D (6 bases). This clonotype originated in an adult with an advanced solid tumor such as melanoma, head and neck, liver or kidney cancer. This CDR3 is CASSYSTGGTYNEQFF. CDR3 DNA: TGTGCCAGCAGTTACTCGACTGGGGGGACCTACAATGAGCAGTTCTTC.